This T cell receptor beta chain was identified in a study of T cells in Graves' hyperthyroidism and ophthalmopathy. Germline loops: CDR1 DFQATT, CDR2 SNEGSKA (reference sequence). The CDR3 contains 13 residues. Deletions cut 0 bases from V and 0 bases from J, with 5 bases between. RNA transcripts were the template for amplifying TCR beta CDR3 regions. Carried out on the TCR CDR3, a first-round RT-PCR used the HTBI primer set. TCRdb fed the multiplex PCR reads into MiXCR, producing one record per CDR3 protein. The profile shows approximately 560,000 distinct CDR3 sequences, more than 45% of them singletons. In its sample, this clonotype was seen a few times.

The TCR was taken from a woman aged 18 to 35 with Graves' hyperthyroidism. V and J are TRBV20-1 and TRBJ1-2; no clear D. The sequenced material came from peripheral blood or thyroid tissue (not recorded which). CDR3 coding DNA: TGCAGTGCTAGAGACTCAGCTAACTATGGCTACACCTTC. It is translated as CSARDSANYGYTF.